The rows below give T cell receptor beta chains drawn from one sample of a study of T cells after yellow fever vaccination. A single record per CDR3 protein comes from TCRdb applying MiXCR to the 5' RACE reads. This table has 300,000 to 350,000 distinct CDR3 sequences, 4% to 5.5% appearing once. Sequenced material: PBMCs, taken 15 days after the yellow fever booster vaccination. These receptors were obtained from a man in his late teens or twenties who received the YFV17D yellow fever vaccine. The conserved cysteine and the conserved F or W are not part of the CDR3 here. Fields, in order: J gene, V gene, CDR3 length, CDR3 protein.

>TRBJ1-4|TRBV3-1|17
ASSQDRGQGSSFGEKLF
>TRBJ1-3|TRBV7-8|12
ASSAPSSGNTIY
>TRBJ1-4|TRBV4-1|12
ASSQGTVNEKLF
>TRBJ1-1|TRBV7-2|12
ASSPQGAYTEAF
>TRBJ2-5|TRBV6-2/TRBV6-3|12
ASSYRQLQETQY
>TRBJ2-5|TRBV4-3|13
ASSQESSVRETQY
>TRBJ2-3|TRBV10-3|11
ASSGGFTDTQY
>TRBJ2-1|TRBV5-4|16
ASSFGGAGGGSYNEQF
>TRBJ2-3|TRBV27|13
ASITIGGSTDTQY
>TRBJ1-1|TRBV12-3/TRBV12-4|9
ASRMGGRAF
>TRBJ2-2|TRBV19|11
ATAEANTGELF
>TRBJ1-3|TRBV7-2|10
ASSSGTRAIY
>TRBJ2-7|TRBV3-1|13
ASSQVSQSSYEQY
>TRBJ2-1|TRBV10-2|13
ASSETSGVYNEQF
>TRBJ1-1|TRBV7-9|11
ASSYQGYTEAF
>TRBJ1-1|TRBV5-1|12
ASSHDRLNTEAF
>TRBJ2-7|TRBV7-2|13
ASSSSTGPYYEQY
>TRBJ1-1|TRBV14|10
ASSQEWTEAF
>TRBJ2-1|TRBV5-4|14
ASSRRLAGGPDEQF
>TRBJ2-5|TRBV7-7|14
ASSLAGQGAGETQY
>TRBJ1-5|TRBV19|11
ASSIQGLQPQH
>TRBJ2-2|TRBV5-1|12
ASSLGQNTGELF
>TRBJ2-3|TRBV6-1|14
ASSEWAGRFADTQY
>TRBJ1-3|TRBV7-6|10
ASSLRGDTIY
>TRBJ2-5|TRBV11-2|12
ASRNRGGEETQY
>TRBJ1-1|TRBV7-9|11
ATGREANTEAF
>TRBJ1-5|TRBV6-5|12
ASSSRLSTQPQH
>TRBJ2-7|TRBV7-8|12
ASSVGQGAYEQY
>TRBJ2-7|TRBV20-1|12
SASRLPSSYEQY
>TRBJ2-4|TRBV4-2|14
ASSKDFRFAKNIQY
>TRBJ1-2|TRBV7-9|14
ASSLFPGTGAYGYT
>TRBJ1-5|TRBV24-1|16
ATSDHRLGVRSNQPQH
>TRBJ2-5|TRBV20-1|12
SALLAGGSETQY
>TRBJ1-5|TRBV4-1|13
ASSLTVGEFQPQH
>TRBJ2-1|TRBV7-9|11
ASRLSLYNEQF
>TRBJ1-2|TRBV20-1|12
SASGVTRGHGYT
>TRBJ2-3|TRBV7-6|16
ASSPRLSAGGSTDTQY
>TRBJ1-5|TRBV7-2|13
ASSLALIANQPQH
>TRBJ2-5|TRBV4-2|17
ASSQDSWSLSRNKETQY
>TRBJ1-2|TRBV20-1|11
SAIQGSKGGYT
>TRBJ2-1|TRBV30|12
AWSLGTGVNEQF
>TRBJ1-5|TRBV18|11
ASSPEGSQPQH
>TRBJ2-4|TRBV7-2|15
ASSLGRGAQAKNIQY
>TRBJ2-5|TRBV27|11
ASSLADEETQY
>TRBJ1-6|TRBV20-1|11
SAPDSAYSPLH
>TRBJ2-7|TRBV6-2/TRBV6-3|12
ASTFRTASYEQY
>TRBJ2-3|TRBV5-1|12
ASSSGSSTDTQY
>TRBJ2-4|TRBV29-1|11
SVRARTENIQY
>TRBJ2-3|TRBV5-6|11
ASSLARPDTQY
>TRBJ1-6|TRBV6-2/TRBV6-3|13
ASTSTGQAYSPLH
>TRBJ2-7|TRBV7-9|12
ASSQVGTSNEQY
>TRBJ2-3|TRBV4-3|11
ASSRSLTDTQY
>TRBJ2-1|TRBV10-3|12
AISRLTSGSEQF
>TRBJ2-5|TRBV5-8|12
ASSLVDSQETQY